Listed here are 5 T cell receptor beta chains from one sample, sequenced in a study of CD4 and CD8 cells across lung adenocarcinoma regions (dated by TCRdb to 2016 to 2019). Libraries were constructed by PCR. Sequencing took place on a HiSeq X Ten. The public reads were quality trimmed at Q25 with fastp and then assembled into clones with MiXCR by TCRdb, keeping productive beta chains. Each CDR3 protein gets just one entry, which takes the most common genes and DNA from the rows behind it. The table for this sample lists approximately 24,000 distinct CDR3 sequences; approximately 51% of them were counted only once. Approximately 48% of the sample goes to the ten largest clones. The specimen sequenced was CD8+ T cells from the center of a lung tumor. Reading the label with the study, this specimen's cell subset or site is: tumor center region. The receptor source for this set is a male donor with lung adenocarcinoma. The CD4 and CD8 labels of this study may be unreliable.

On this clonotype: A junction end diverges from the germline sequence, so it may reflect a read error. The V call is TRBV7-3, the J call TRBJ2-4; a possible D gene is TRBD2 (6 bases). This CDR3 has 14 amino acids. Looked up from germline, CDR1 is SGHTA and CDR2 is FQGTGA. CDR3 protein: CGSTGVRAKNTQYF. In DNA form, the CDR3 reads TGCGGCAGCACGGGGGTCCGTGCCAAAAACACTCAGTACTTC.

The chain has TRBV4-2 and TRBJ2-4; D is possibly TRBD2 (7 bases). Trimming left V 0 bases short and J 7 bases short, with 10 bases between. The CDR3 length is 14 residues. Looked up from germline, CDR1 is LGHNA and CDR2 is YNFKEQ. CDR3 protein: CASSQERGGNIQYF. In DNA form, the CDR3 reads TGTGCCAGCAGCCAAGAGAGGGGGGGGAACATTCAGTACTTC.

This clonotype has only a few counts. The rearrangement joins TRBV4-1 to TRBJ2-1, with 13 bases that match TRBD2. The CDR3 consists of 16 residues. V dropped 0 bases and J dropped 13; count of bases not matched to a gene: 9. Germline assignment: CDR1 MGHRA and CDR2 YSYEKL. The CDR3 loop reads CASSQEVLAGGRTQFF. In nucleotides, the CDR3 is TGCGCCAGCAGCCAAGAAGTACTAGCGGGAGGGCGGACACAGTTCTTC.

The CDR3 loop reads CASSLSGRGATNTQYF. Written as DNA, the CDR3 is TGTGCCAGCAGTTTATCGGGGCGAGGAGCCACAAACACGCAGTATTTT. The chain links TRBV27 to TRBJ2-3, with D possibly matching TRBD1 (5 bases). This CDR3 contains 16 residues. Trimming removed 0 bases from V and 9 bases from J, with 19 bases in between. Germline V gene lookup returns CDR1 MNHEY and CDR2 SMNVEV (reference sequence).

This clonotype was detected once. The CDR3: CASSLKTGAINEQFF. In DNA, the CDR3 is TGTGCCAGCAGTTTAAAGACAGGGGCGATCAATGAGCAGTTCTTC. The chain is built from TRBV27 and TRBJ2-1; 8 nucleotides align to TRBD1. CDR1 is MNHEY, CDR2 SMNVEV, per germline (reference sequence). This CDR3 contains 15 residues. V dropped 2 bases and J dropped 6; count of bases not matched to a gene: 6.